Described below is a single TCR beta chain sequence and its context. Antigen: not known. This record comes from a study of regulatory T cells in long-lasting Graves disease. This sample's time point: newly diagnosed GD, antithyroid drugs for less than 3 months. PBMC RNA was the source of the TCR library. Construction of the TCR beta libraries employed iRepertoire HTBI primers in conjunction with Arm-PCR of CDR3 regions. A single record per CDR3 protein comes from TCRdb applying MiXCR to the multiplex PCR reads. The table lists hundreds of thousands of distinct CDR3 sequences, over 12% of them singletons. Germline V gene data show CDR1 as MNHNS and CDR2 as SASEGT. V shed 5 bases and J 5 bases; nucleotides not matched to a gene: 3. The CDR3 has 13 residues. The study, taken as a whole, reports: Favoring TRBV28, TRBJ1-2 and TRBJ2-5 was a feature seen in persistent disease.

The same sample was also studied in work on T cells in Graves' hyperthyroidism and ophthalmopathy. This second study says: If no ophthalmopathy progression occurred within 18 months, Graves' hyperthyroidism was stable. Researchers ran a first-round RT-PCR on the TCR CDR3 using the HTBI primer set.

This chain links TRBV6-1 with TRBJ1-2; 9 bases map to TRBD1. Sequenced here: peripheral blood mononuclear cells (PBMCs), sampled at new diagnosis, from a patient treated with antithyroid drugs. This sequence was found in a woman between 40 and 55 years old with Graves disease. The CDR3 is CASSRTGVYGYTF. In nucleotides, the CDR3 is TGTGCCAGCAGTCGGACAGGGGTTTATGGCTACACCTTC.